This T cell receptor (beta chain) was identified during a study of blood T cell repertoires in COVID-19. Here immunoSEQ multiplex PCR was the method, and the copy in TCRdb shows in-frame clones only, minus some. The repertoire has approximately 210,000 clones, 83% of them found once; the top ten carry about 2.5%. The source is a woman aged 40 to 50 with active or convalescent COVID-19. Sequences were obtained from peripheral blood.

The CDR3 DNA reads TGTGCCTGGAGCGCCGGGACAGGGGGTGGTGGCTACACCTTC. Its protein product is CAWSAGTGGGGYTF. The chain carries TRBV30 and TRBJ1-2; the match to TRBD1 covers 11 bases. Germline CDR1 GTSNPN, CDR2 SVGIG (reference sequence). V shed 3 bases and J 7 bases; nucleotides not matched to a gene: 7. The CDR3 runs 14 residues.